One and the same sample provided the 14 T cell receptor beta chains below, sequenced in a study of blood T cell repertoires in COVID-19. Repertoires were generated with immunoSEQ multiplex PCR, while TCRdb's copy carries only in-frame clones and drops some. The sample has roughly 310,000 clones; 88% are singletons. The specimen sequenced was peripheral blood. All receptors derive from a woman aged 45 to 65 with active or convalescent COVID-19.

The chain links TRBV27 to TRBJ1-5, with 10 bases lining up with TRBD1. From germline, CDR1 is MNHEY and CDR2 SMNVEV (reference sequence). This CDR3 spans 15 amino acids. V gave up 6 bases and J gave up 1 base; unmatched junction bases: 3. This CDR3 reads CASRQGQGSNQPQHF. DNA for the CDR3: TGTGCCAGCAGACAGGGACAGGGGAGCAATCAGCCCCAGCATTTT.

In the case of this clone: Germline is not matched at one junction end, which may reflect a read error. CDR3 protein: CASSASAEKLFF. The CDR3 DNA follows: TGTGCCAGCTCGGCCAGCGCAGAAAAGCTGTTTTTT. This sequence joins TRBV18 and TRBJ1-4; D is unclear. There are 12 residues in the CDR3. Germline values: CDR1 KGHSH, CDR2 LQKENI.

The rearrangement uses TRBV5-1 and TRBJ2-5, with 8 bases lining up with TRBD2. V lost 0 bases to trimming and J lost 3 bases; unmatched junction nucleotides: 7. In germline, CDR1 is SGHRS, CDR2 YFSETQ. The CDR3 sequence is 16 residues long. The CDR3 coding sequence is TGCGCCAGCAGCTTGGGGTCTGCGGGGGGAAAAGAGACCCAGTACTTC. This translates into CASSLGSAGGKETQYF.

The V call is TRBV11-2, the J call TRBJ1-2, with a tentative D call TRBD1 (5 bases). V was trimmed by 0 bases and J by 4 bases, leaving 12 bases between them. This CDR3 is built from 15 residues. Germline CDR1 is SGHAT and CDR2 is FQNNGV. The CDR3 DNA reads TGTGCCAGCAGCTTAGATCGCCAGGGTGCCTATGGCTACACCTTC. It codes for CASSLDRQGAYGYTF. The complete variable domain, with remaining parts taken from reference TRBV11-2 and TRBJ1-2, reads EAGVAQSPRYKIIEKRQSVAFWCNPISGHATLYWYQQILGQGPKLLIQFQNNGVVDDSQLPKDRFSAERLKGVDSTLKIQPAKLEDSAVYLCASSLDRQGAYGYTFGSGTRLTVV.

V gene TRBV9 combines with J gene TRBJ2-5, with 9 nucleotides matching TRBD1. The CDR3 runs 15 residues. CDR1 and CDR2 from the germline V gene are SGDLS and YYNGEE. Unmatched junction bases numbered 9, after V lost 4 bases and J lost 5 bases. DNA of the CDR3: TGTGCCAGCAGCCCAACCGGGACAGGGAAGGAGACCCAGTACTTC. Amino acids: CASSPTGTGKETQYF.

The rearrangement links TRBV7-3 to TRBJ1-1; 10 nucleotides line up with TRBD1. The germline gives CDR1 SGHTA, CDR2 FQGTGA. With 3 bases clipped from V and 3 bases from J, the junction kept 13 bases outside the gene matches. This CDR3 contains 18 residues. The CDR3 spells CASSLQPGQGIQYTEAFF. CDR3 sequence (DNA): TGTGCCAGCAGCTTGCAACCGGGACAGGGGATTCAATACACTGAAGCTTTCTTT.

This chain links TRBV5-1 with TRBJ2-7; TRBD2 matches at 7 bases. With V trimmed by 1 base and J by 2 bases, 6 bases remained unmatched. This CDR3 comprises 15 residues. Germline lookup yields CDR1 SGHRS and CDR2 YFSETQ. The CDR3 sequence is CASSLSGRRTYEQYF. CDR3 coding DNA: TGCGCCAGCAGCTTGTCCGGGAGGAGAACCTACGAGCAGTACTTC.

V is TRBV4-1 and J is TRBJ2-7; 8 bases fit TRBD1. The V segment lost 5 bases and the J segment 1 base; nucleotides outside the gene matches: 4. The germline gives CDR1 MGHRA, CDR2 YSYEKL. The CDR3 contains 14 residues. The CDR3: CASSTGTGSYEQYF. DNA for the CDR3: TGCGCCAGCAGCACAGGGACAGGTTCCTACGAGCAGTACTTC.

This chain uses TRBV5-6 with TRBJ2-3, with D tentatively TRBD1 (5 bases). With 4 bases removed from V and 2 bases from J, the gap between germline ends came to 11 bases. The CDR3 covers 14 residues. Germline CDR1 is SGHDT and CDR2 is YYEEEE. CDR3 protein: CASSPTVPTDTQYF. In DNA, the CDR3 is TGTGCCAGCAGCCCGACAGTTCCCACAGATACGCAGTATTTT. Filled out from reference TRBV5-6 and TRBJ2-3, the complete variable domain reads DAGVTQSPTHLIKTRGQQVTLRCSPKSGHDTVSWYQQALGQGPQFIFQYYEEEERQRGNFPDRFSGHQFPNYSSELNVNALLLGDSALYLCASSPTVPTDTQYFGPGTRLTVL.

This rearrangement joins TRBV6-1 to TRBJ1-5; maybe TRBD1 (5 bases). Germline V gives CDR1 MNHNS, CDR2 SASEGT. Trimming took off 3 bases at V and 7 bases at J, with 10 bases between the two ends. The CDR3 loop spans 13 amino acids. The CDR3 DNA reads as TGTGCCAGCAGTGACAGGGCCCAACAGCCCCAGCATTTT. Protein sequence: CASSDRAQQPQHF.

This chain joins TRBV19 and TRBJ1-5; 7 positions agree with TRBD1. The CDR3 contains 14 residues. Germline lookup yields CDR1 LNHDA and CDR2 SQIVND (reference sequence). V lost 4 bases to trimming and J lost 7 bases; unmatched junction nucleotides: 7. The CDR3 bases are TGTGCCAGTAGTAAACAGGGGACGAGACAGCCCCAGCATTTT. This codes for CASSKQGTRQPQHF.

This clone was counted once. J is TRBJ1-5 and V is TRBV28; the match to TRBD1 covers 10 bases. CDR3 length: 21 amino acids. Germline V gene data show CDR1 as MDHEN and CDR2 as SYDVKM. The V and J ends lost 2 bases and 4 bases, in that order; junction bases with no gene match: 20. The CDR3 spells CASSLIIGGWADRGINQPQHF. Here the CDR3 DNA reads TGTGCCAGCAGTTTAATAATCGGAGGGTGGGCGGACAGGGGGATTAATCAGCCCCAGCATTTT.

The chain has TRBV21-1 and TRBJ2-2; whether TRBD1, the table's D call, matches the DNA was not checked. TRBV21-1 is termed a pseudogene. The CDR3 has 16 amino acids. The CDR3 nucleotides read TGTGCCAGCAGCAAAGGCCCAGGGCTAAGTTCCGGGGAGCTGTTTTTT. Amino acid sequence: CASSKGPGLSSGELFF.

This clone came up once. The chain combines TRBV4-1 with TRBJ2-3, with 9 bases lining up with TRBD2. Losses at the gene ends were 4 bases for V and 1 base for J; bases not matched to a gene: 9. There are 17 residues in the CDR3. Looked up from germline, CDR1 is MGHRA and CDR2 is YSYEKL. The CDR3 coding sequence is TGCGCCAGCAGCCCTCCTCTAGCGGGGAGAGGCACAGATACGCAGTATTTT. Translation: CASSPPLAGRGTDTQYF.